This T cell receptor (beta chain) was obtained from a study of blood T cell repertoires in COVID-19. The method was immunoSEQ multiplex PCR; TCRdb's version includes in-frame clones alone and lacks a portion of them. The table lists around 300,000 clones, approximately 92% of them singletons. Germline CDR1 and CDR2: MDHEN and SYDVKM. This CDR3 region has 13 residues. V lost 4 bases and J 2 bases, leaving 8 bases between the germline ends. This clone occurred once. The origin of this receptor is a woman between 18 and 29 years old who had recovered from COVID-19. The chain uses TRBV28 and TRBJ1-2, with D unresolved. Sequencing was done on a sample of PBMCs or T cells enriched from blood (not recorded which). CDR3 residues: CASSYGRNYGYTF. In DNA, the CDR3 is TGTGCCAGCAGTTATGGGAGGAACTATGGCTACACCTTC.